This T cell receptor (beta chain) emerged from a study of T-cell reconstitution after alpha-beta-depleted transplantation in children. Study-level results: Alpha-beta T cells about two months after transplant reportedly derived from several hundred expanded graft clones.

This clonotype appeared a single time. The antigen remains undetermined. The junction departs from germline at one end; a sequencing error may be responsible. TCRbeta library construction was performed incorporating unique molecular identifiers. Each CDR3 protein gets one entry after TCRdb re-called the PCR reads with MiXCR. The sample consists of around 100,000 distinct CDR3 sequences, over 9% of them appearing once. CDR3 length: 16 amino acids. Germline CDR1 and CDR2: LNHNV and YYDKDF (reference sequence). The sequence came from a boy between 2 and 15 years old with acute lymphoblastic leukemia, due to receive a stem cell transplant. Sequenced material: PBMCs, taken before TCRalphabeta/CD19-depleted stem cell transplant. The chain is built from TRBV15 and TRBJ2-7; 10 nucleotides align to TRBD1. This CDR3 reads CATSRGTGATSYEQCF. The CDR3 DNA is TGTGCCACCAGCAGGGGGACAGGGGCCACATCCTACGAGCAGTGCTTC. Full variable domain (remainder filled in from reference TRBV15 and TRBJ2-7): DAMVIQNPRYQVTQFGKPVTLSCSQTLNHNVMYWYQQKSSQAPKLLFHYYDKDFNNEADTPDNFQSRRPNTSFCFLDIRSPGLGDTAMYLCATSRGTGATSYEQCFGPGTRLTVT.